This T cell receptor beta chain is from a study of tumor-infiltrating lymphocytes in glioblastoma multiforme. Study findings and constraints: Unequal TCR RNA per T cell might skew measured clone sizes. Functional subtype sorting of these T cells was not performed.

In the case of this clonotype: Its antigen is unknown. One end of the junction varies from germline; a read error may be responsible.

Three nested ARM-PCR rounds with V-beta and C-beta primers built TCRB libraries. Unique molecular identifiers were not described for the libraries. TCRdb reanalysed the multiplex PCR reads using MiXCR and keeps one entry per CDR3 protein. Of about 8,400 distinct CDR3 sequences listed, around 80% are singletons. This CDR3 contains 15 residues. Germline V gene sequence: CDR1 KGHDR, CDR2 SFDVKD. The TCR comes from a male donor with glioblastoma. The chain is built from TRBV24-1 and TRBJ2-1; TRBD2 is a possible D gene (6 bases). Sequencing input: brain tumor tissue. The CDR3 coding sequence is TGTGCCATCAGTGATTTGGAGGGACTCTCACATGAGCGGTTCTTC. It codes for CAISDLEGLSHERFF.